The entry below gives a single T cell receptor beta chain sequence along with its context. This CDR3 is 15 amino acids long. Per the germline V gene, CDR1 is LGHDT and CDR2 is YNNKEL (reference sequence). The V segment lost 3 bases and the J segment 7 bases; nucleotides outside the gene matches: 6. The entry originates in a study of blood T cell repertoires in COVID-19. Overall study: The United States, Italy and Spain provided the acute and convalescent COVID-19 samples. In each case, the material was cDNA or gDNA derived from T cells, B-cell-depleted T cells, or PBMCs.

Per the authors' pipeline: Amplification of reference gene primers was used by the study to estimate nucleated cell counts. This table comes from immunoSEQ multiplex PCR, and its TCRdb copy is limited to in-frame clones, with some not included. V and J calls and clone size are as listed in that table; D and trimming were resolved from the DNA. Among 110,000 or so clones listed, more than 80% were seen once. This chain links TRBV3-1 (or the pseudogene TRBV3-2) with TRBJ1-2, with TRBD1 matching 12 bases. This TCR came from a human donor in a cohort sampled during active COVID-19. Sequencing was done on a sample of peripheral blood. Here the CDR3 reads CASSHEEGQGAGYTF. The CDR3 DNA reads TGTGCCAGCAGCCATGAGGAGGGACAGGGGGCTGGCTACACCTTC.